The 20 T cell receptor beta chains below were found in one sample sequenced in a study of shared clonotypes between healthy human individuals. The method was immunoSEQ multiplex PCR; TCRdb's version includes in-frame clones alone and lacks a portion of them. Of fewer than 800,000 clones in the sample, 92% were seen once. It was CD45RO-negative cells, positively selected for CCR7, that made up naive CD8 cells, with terminally differentiated effector memory CD45RA+ cells excluded. Sequenced sample: naive CD8+ T cells sorted from blood. All receptors come from a man in his thirties or forties in good health.

This clone was seen a single time. The CDR3: CASSFGLAGAGELFF. CDR3 in DNA: TGTGCCAGCAGCTTTGGACTAGCGGGAGCGGGGGAGCTGTTTTTT. The chain joins TRBV13 to TRBJ2-2; 13 bases agree with TRBD2. Trimming cost V 3 bases and J 8 bases; bases outside gene matches: 3. Per germline, CDR1 PRHDT and CDR2 FYEKMQ (reference sequence). The length of the CDR3 is 15 residues.

This rearrangement joins TRBV21-1 to TRBJ2-7; the table's D gene call, TRBD2, was not cross checked with the DNA. TRBV21-1 corresponds to a pseudogene. This CDR3 region has 20 residues. CDR3 region: CASSKARTGTSGRASYEQYF. CDR3 nucleotides: TGTGCCAGCAGCAAAGCAAGAACCGGGACTAGCGGGAGGGCCTCCTACGAGCAGTACTTC.

V is TRBV18 and J is TRBJ2-5; 7 bases are shared with TRBD1. The CDR3 contains 14 residues. Germline CDR1 is KGHSH and CDR2 is LQKENI. The V gene end was trimmed by 4 bases and the J gene end by 3 bases; junction bases not matched to a gene: 5. As DNA, the CDR3 is TGTGCCAGCTCACTTCGTACAGGGGAAGAGACCCAGTACTTC. This gives the protein CASSLRTGEETQYF.

CDR3 in DNA: TGTGCCAGCAGCTCTACTAGCGGAGCAAGCACAGATACGCAGTATTTT. Encoded protein: CASSSTSGASTDTQYF. The V call is TRBV7-3, the J call TRBJ2-3, with 8 nucleotides matching TRBD2. Per the germline V gene, CDR1 is SGHTA and CDR2 is FQGTGA. This CDR3 contains 16 residues. Trimming at V came to 4 bases and at J to 0 bases, leaving 6 bases not matched to a gene.

The chain employs TRBV7-9 and TRBJ2-7; 10 bases line up with TRBD1. The CDR3 runs 17 residues. After removal of 2 bases from V and 5 bases from J, the junction contained 12 bases not matched to a gene. Germline CDR1 reads SEHNR; CDR2 reads FQNEAQ (reference sequence). The CDR3: CASSLLGQGLGMNEQYF. CDR3 nucleotide sequence: TGTGCCAGCAGCTTATTGGGACAGGGGCTCGGGATGAACGAGCAGTACTTC.

This chain links TRBV29-1 with TRBJ2-1; 9 nucleotides match TRBD2. CDR3 length: 14 amino acids. The trim removed 5 bases at V and 0 bases at J, leaving 2 bases unmatched. The germline V gene has CDR1 SQVTM and CDR2 ANQGSEA. CDR3 bases: TGCAGCGTTATTAGCGGGAGCTCCTACAATGAGCAGTTCTTC. Encoded protein: CSVISGSSYNEQFF.

This clone came up once. The chain joins TRBV27 to TRBJ1-5; 8 nucleotides agree with TRBD1. The CDR3 has 14 residues. The germline V gene encodes CDR1 MNHEY and CDR2 SMNVEV (reference sequence). With 3 bases clipped from V and 9 bases from J, the junction kept 7 bases outside the gene matches. This CDR3 reads CASSFSHDRGPQHF. The CDR3 nucleotides are TGTGCCAGCAGTTTCTCCCATGACAGGGGGCCCCAGCATTTT.

This chain connects TRBV7-8 to TRBJ1-5; the D gene is possibly TRBD1 (5 bases). From germline, CDR1 is SGHVS and CDR2 FQNEAQ. The V end was cut by 5 bases, the J end by 1 base, with 12 bases between. There are 15 residues in the CDR3. CDR3 region: CASSPGRTSNQPQHF. The CDR3 region has the DNA TGTGCCAGCAGCCCTGGACGGACAAGCAATCAGCCCCAGCATTTT. The full variable domain, rest sourced from reference TRBV7-8 and TRBJ1-5, is GAGVSQSPRYKVAKRGQDVALRCDPISGHVSLFWYQQALGQGPEFLTYFQNEAQLDKSGLPSDRFFAERPEGSVSTLKIQRTQQEDSAVYLCASSPGRTSNQPQHFGDGTRLSIL.

The chain combines TRBV10-3 with TRBJ2-1, with TRBD2 matching 7 bases. The length of the CDR3 is 15 residues. After removal of 2 bases from V and 3 bases from J, the junction contained 4 bases not matched to a gene. Germline loops: CDR1 ENHRY, CDR2 SYGVKD. The DNA of the CDR3 is TGTGCCATCAGTGAGGCGGGGGAAAGCTACAATGAGCAGTTCTTC. This sequence encodes CAISEAGESYNEQFF.

V usage is TRBV14 and J usage is TRBJ2-1; 10 nucleotides match TRBD2. V shed 4 bases, J shed 10 bases, and the junction held 7 bases outside the gene matches. Germline V CDR1 and CDR2: SGHDN, FVKESK. CDR3 length: 14 amino acids. In DNA, the CDR3 is TGTGCCAGCAGCCCCGAACCGGGACTAGCGGAGCAGTTCTTC. Encoded protein: CASSPEPGLAEQFF.

The chain has TRBV28 and TRBJ2-7; no clear D. Trimming removed 7 bases at V and 7 bases at J, with 23 bases between. Germline V gives CDR1 MDHEN, CDR2 SYDVKM. The CDR3 is made up of 15 amino acids. The CDR3 DNA reads as TGTGCCAGCAAAACCGAACGGCTGCTACGAGCGGAGCAGTACTTC. It yields the protein CASKTERLLRAEQYF.

This chain links TRBV7-6 with TRBJ2-1; no clear D. Trimming removed 1 base at V and 0 bases at J, with 13 bases between. Looked up from germline, CDR1 is SGHVS and CDR2 is FNYEAQ. The CDR3 sequence is 17 residues long. DNA for the CDR3: TGTGCCAGCAGCTTAGGTACTTACCCTAGCTCCTACAATGAGCAGTTCTTC. Translating it yields CASSLGTYPSSYNEQFF.

This clone was detected once. This chain links TRBV29-1 with TRBJ2-7; TRBD2 matches at 8 bases. V shed 0 bases and J 3 bases; nucleotides not matched to a gene: 13. Germline assignment: CDR1 SQVTM and CDR2 ANQGSEA. The CDR3 spans 17 residues. The DNA of the CDR3 is TGCAGCGTTGAAGATTGGGGAGCGGGAGTGAATGACTACGAGCAGTACTTC. It yields the protein CSVEDWGAGVNDYEQYF.

V and J are TRBV4-3 and TRBJ2-1, with TRBD2 as a possible D gene (7 bases). The V end lost 0 bases, the J end lost 9 bases, and 18 bases lay between the germline ends. The CDR3 is 16 amino acids. Germline values: CDR1 LGHNA, CDR2 YSLEER. The chain's CDR3 is CASSQDRGGLGFEQFF. The CDR3 region has the DNA TGCGCCAGCAGCCAAGATAGGGGGGGATTGGGTTTTGAGCAGTTCTTC.

The V call is TRBV7-2, the J call TRBJ2-1; no clear D. The CDR3 spans 11 residues. Deletions cut 5 bases from V and 8 bases from J, with 7 bases between. Germline CDR1 reads SGHTA; CDR2 reads FQGNSA. The CDR3 loop is CASSPVDEQFF. The CDR3 DNA follows: TGTGCCAGCAGCCCCGTCGATGAGCAGTTCTTC.

The CDR3: CASSLGLRPNQPQHF. As DNA, the CDR3 is TGTGCCAGCAGCTTAGGCCTTCGGCCCAATCAGCCCCAGCATTTT. The gene calls are TRBV13 and TRBJ1-5; no clear D. Trimming took 0 bases from V and 3 from J, leaving 9 bases between them. Looked up from germline, CDR1 is PRHDT and CDR2 is FYEKMQ (reference sequence). The CDR3 covers 15 residues. Based on the CDR3 plus reference TRBV13 and TRBJ1-5, the full variable domain is AAGVIQSPRHLIKEKRETATLKCYPIPRHDTVYWYQQGPGQDPQFLISFYEKMQSDKGSIPDRFSAQQFSDYHSELNMSSLELGDSALYFCASSLGLRPNQPQHFGDGTRLSIL.

The chain joins TRBV7-9 to TRBJ2-7; D call uncertain. Trimming took off 1 base at V and 4 bases at J, with 8 bases between the two ends. This CDR3 is built from 13 residues. The germline CDR1 and CDR2 sequences are SEHNR and FQNEAQ (reference sequence). The CDR3 sequence is CASSLEGGYEQYF. The CDR3 DNA reads TGTGCCAGCAGCTTAGAGGGCGGTTACGAGCAGTACTTC. The full variable domain, rest sourced from reference TRBV7-9 and TRBJ2-7, is DTGVSQNPRHKITKRGQNVTFRCDPISEHNRLYWYRQTLGQGPEFLTYFQNEAQLEKSRLLSDRFSAERPKGSFSTLEIQRTEQGDSAMYLCASSLEGGYEQYFGPGTRLTVT.

The chain uses TRBV5-8 and TRBJ2-7; TRBD2 agrees at 9 bases. Germline CDR1 and CDR2: SGHTS and YDEGEE. The CDR3 is 17 amino acids. V lost 4 bases to trimming and J lost 2 bases; unmatched junction nucleotides: 13. CDR3 in amino acids: CASSLPSVAGGPYEQYF. The CDR3 coding sequence is TGTGCCAGCAGCCTCCCCTCGGTCGCGGGAGGGCCCTACGAGCAGTACTTC. The complete variable domain, with remaining parts taken from reference TRBV5-8 and TRBJ2-7, reads EAGVTQSPTHLIKTRGQQATLRCSPISGHTSVYWYQQALGLGLQFLLWYDEGEERNRGNFPPRFSGRQFPNYSSELNVNALELEDSALYLCASSLPSVAGGPYEQYFGPGTRLTVT.

V is TRBV6-6 and J is TRBJ1-2, with D hard to call. Germline values: CDR1 MNHNY, CDR2 SVGAGI (reference sequence). The CDR3 has 15 residues. Trimming took off 0 bases at V and 6 bases at J, with 14 bases between the two ends. The CDR3: CASSYSLEGSDGYTF. CDR3 bases: TGTGCCAGCAGTTACTCATTGGAGGGATCAGATGGCTACACCTTC.

The CDR3 sequence is CASSPPKNKRYDEYEQYF. DNA for the CDR3: TGTGCCAGCTCACCACCGAAAAACAAGCGGTACGATGAATACGAGCAGTACTTC. The chain combines TRBV18 with TRBJ2-7, with a tentative D call TRBD2 (5 bases). V lost 0 bases and J lost 4, with 22 bases in between. CDR3 length: 18 amino acids. CDR1 and CDR2 (germline): KGHSH, LQKENI.